This T cell receptor beta chain was captured by sequencing in a study of blood T cell repertoires in COVID-19. Across the study: T cells, B-cell-depleted T cells, or PBMCs provided the cDNA or gDNA that served as material.

The germline CDR1 and CDR2 sequences are PRHDT and FYEKMQ (reference sequence). CDR3 length: 14 amino acids. The ends were cut back, 1 base at V and 7 bases at J, with 13 bases in the middle. Assay used: immunoSEQ multiplex PCR; TCRdb lists only in-frame clones, some missing. The sample consists of 400,000 to 450,000 clones, roughly 90% of them appearing once. The gene calls are TRBV13 and TRBJ2-5; tentatively, D is TRBD1 (5 bases). The clonotype originates from a man aged 18 to 29 with COVID-19, enrolled during active disease. Source material: peripheral blood. CDR3 sequence: CASSLARPTGTQYF. The CDR3 DNA reads TGTGCCAGCAGCTTAGCGCGGCCAACAGGGACCCAGTACTTC.